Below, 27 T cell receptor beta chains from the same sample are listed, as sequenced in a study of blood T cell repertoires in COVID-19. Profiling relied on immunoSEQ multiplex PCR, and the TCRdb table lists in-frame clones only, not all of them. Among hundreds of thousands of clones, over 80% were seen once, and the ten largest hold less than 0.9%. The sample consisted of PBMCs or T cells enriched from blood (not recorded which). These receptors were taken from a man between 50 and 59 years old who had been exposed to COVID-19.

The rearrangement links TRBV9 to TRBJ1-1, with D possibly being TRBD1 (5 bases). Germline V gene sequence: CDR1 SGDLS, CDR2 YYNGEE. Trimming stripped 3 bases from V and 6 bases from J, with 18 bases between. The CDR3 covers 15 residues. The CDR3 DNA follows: TGTGCCAGCAGCGGTGGGTCGGCAGGGAAGGCTGAAGCTTTCTTT. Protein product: CASSGGSAGKAEAFF.

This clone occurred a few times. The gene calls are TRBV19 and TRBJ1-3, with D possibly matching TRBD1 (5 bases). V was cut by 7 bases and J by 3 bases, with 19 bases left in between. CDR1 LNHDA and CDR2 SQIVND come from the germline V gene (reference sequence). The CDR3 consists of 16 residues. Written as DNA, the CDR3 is TGTGCCAGTATCCCCCGCGCAGGACAATTTGGAAACACCATATATTTT. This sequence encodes CASIPRAGQFGNTIYF.

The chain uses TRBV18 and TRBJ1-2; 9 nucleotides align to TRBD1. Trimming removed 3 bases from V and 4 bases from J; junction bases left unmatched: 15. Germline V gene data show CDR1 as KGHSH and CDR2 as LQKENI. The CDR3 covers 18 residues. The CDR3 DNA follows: TGTGCCAGCTCACCGGCCGGGACAGGGATCGGAGTCGGCTATGGCTACACCTTC. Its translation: CASSPAGTGIGVGYGYTF.

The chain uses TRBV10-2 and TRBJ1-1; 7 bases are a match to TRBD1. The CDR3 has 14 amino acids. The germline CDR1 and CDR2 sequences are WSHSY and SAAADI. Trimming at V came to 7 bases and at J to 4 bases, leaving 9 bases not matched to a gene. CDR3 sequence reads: CASILRQGATEAFF. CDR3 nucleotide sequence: TGCGCCAGCATACTTAGACAGGGCGCCACTGAAGCTTTCTTT.

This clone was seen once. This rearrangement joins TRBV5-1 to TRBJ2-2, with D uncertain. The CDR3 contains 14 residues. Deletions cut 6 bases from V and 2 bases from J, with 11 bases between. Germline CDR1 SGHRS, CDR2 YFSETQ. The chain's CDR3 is CASTPQANTGELFF. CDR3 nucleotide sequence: TGCGCCAGCACCCCCCAGGCTAACACCGGGGAGCTGTTTTTT.

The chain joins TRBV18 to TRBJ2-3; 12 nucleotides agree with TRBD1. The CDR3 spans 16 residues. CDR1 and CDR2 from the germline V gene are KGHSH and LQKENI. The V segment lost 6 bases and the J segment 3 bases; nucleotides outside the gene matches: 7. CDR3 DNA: TGTGCCAGCTCGCCCCAGGGACAGGGGGCGACAGATACGCAGTATTTT. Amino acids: CASSPQGQGATDTQYF.

CDR3 coding DNA: TGTGCCAGTAGTAGGAGAGCGGATTCATACAATGAGCAGTTCTTC. This encodes CASSRRADSYNEQFF. The chain recombines TRBV19 with TRBJ2-1; D perhaps matches TRBD2 (5 bases). Germline values: CDR1 LNHDA, CDR2 SQIVND (reference sequence). The CDR3 sequence is 15 residues long. Trimming stripped 4 bases from V and 4 bases from J, with 14 bases between.

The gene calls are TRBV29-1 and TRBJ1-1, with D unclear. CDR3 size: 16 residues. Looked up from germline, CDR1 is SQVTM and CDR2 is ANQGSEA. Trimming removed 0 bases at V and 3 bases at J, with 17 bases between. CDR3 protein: CSVEERGNVADTEAFF. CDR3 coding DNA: TGCAGCGTTGAAGAGCGGGGAAATGTGGCGGACACTGAAGCTTTCTTT.

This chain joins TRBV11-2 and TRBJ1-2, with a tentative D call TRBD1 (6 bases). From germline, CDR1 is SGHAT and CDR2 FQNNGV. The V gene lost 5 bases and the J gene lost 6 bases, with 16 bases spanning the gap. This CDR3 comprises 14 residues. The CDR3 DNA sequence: TGTGCCAGCAGCGAATATCGACAGGTTGATGGCTACACCTTC. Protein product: CASSEYRQVDGYTF.

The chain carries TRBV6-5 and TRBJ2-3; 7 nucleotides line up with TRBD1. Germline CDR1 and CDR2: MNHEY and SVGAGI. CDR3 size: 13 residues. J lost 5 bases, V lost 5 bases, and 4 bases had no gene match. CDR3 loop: CASSTGVLDTQYF. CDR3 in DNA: TGTGCCAGCAGTACAGGGGTTCTAGATACGCAGTATTTT.

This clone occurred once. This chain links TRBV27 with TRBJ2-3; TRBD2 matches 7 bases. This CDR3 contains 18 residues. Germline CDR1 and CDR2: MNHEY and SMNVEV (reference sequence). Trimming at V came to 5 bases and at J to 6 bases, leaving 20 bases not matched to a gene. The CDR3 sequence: CASSTPLREASLMDTQYF. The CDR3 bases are TGTGCCAGCAGTACTCCTCTCCGGGAGGCGTCTTTGATGGATACGCAGTATTTT.

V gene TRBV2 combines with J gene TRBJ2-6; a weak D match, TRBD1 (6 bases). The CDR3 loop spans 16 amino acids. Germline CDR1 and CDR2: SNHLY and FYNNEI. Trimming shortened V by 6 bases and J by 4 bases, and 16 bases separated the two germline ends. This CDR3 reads CASRLTGSSGANVLTF. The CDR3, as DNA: TGTGCCAGCAGACTGACAGGATCTTCGGGGGCCAACGTCCTGACTTTC.

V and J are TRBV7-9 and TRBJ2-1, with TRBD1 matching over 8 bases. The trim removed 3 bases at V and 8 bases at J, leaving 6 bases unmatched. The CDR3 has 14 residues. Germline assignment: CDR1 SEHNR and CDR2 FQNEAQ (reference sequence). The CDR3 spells CASSFTQGVYEQFF. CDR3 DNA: TGTGCCAGCAGCTTCACACAGGGGGTTTATGAGCAGTTCTTC.

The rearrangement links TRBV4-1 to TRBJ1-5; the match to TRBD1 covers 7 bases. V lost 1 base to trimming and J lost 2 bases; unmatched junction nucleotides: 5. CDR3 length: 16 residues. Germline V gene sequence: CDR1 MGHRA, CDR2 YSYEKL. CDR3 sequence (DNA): TGCGCCAGCAGCCAAGCCACAGGGGATCGCAATCAGCCCCAGCATTTT. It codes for CASSQATGDRNQPQHF.

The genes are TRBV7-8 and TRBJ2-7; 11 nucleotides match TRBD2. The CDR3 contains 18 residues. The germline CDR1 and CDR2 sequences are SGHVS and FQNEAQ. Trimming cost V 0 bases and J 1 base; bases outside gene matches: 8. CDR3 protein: CASSLAGPGLAVSYEQYV. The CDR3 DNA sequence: TGTGCCAGCAGCTTAGCTGGGCCGGGACTAGCGGTATCCTACGAGCAGTACGTC.

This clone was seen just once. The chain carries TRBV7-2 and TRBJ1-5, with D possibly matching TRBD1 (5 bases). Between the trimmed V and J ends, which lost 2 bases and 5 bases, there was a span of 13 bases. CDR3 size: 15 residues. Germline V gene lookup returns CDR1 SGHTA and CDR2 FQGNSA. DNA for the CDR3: TGTGCCAGCAGCTTAATGGGTAGGGGTCATCAGCCCCAGCATTTT. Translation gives CASSLMGRGHQPQHF.

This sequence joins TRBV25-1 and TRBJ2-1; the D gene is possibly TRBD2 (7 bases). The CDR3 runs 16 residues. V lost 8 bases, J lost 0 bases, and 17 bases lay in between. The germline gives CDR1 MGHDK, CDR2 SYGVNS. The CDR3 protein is CASREGGANSYNEQFF. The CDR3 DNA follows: TGTGCCAGCCGAGAAGGGGGGGCGAACTCCTACAATGAGCAGTTCTTC.

The CDR3 DNA follows: TGTGCTAGTGGTTTGGACACCTTTATGGCTGAAGCTTTCTTT. Protein: CASGLDTFMAEAFF. The V gene is TRBV12-5, the J gene TRBJ1-1; D call uncertain. Germline V gene sequence: CDR1 LGHNT, CDR2 FRNRAP. Between the trimmed V and J ends, which lost 1 base and 6 bases, there was a span of 12 bases. The CDR3 consists of 14 residues.

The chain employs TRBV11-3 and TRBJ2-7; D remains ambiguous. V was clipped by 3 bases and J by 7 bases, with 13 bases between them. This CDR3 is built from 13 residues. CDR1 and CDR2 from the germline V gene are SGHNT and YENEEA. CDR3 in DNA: TGTGCCAGCAGCTTCGGGTCCTTCGAGGAGCAGTACGTC. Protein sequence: CASSFGSFEEQYV.

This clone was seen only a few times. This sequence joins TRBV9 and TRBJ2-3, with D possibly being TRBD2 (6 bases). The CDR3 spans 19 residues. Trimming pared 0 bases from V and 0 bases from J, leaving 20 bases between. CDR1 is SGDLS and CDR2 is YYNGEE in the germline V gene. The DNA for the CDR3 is TGTGCCAGCAGCGTAGCTGGTAGCGGAGCCTCCTCTAGCACAGATACGCAGTATTTT. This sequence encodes CASSVAGSGASSSTDTQYF.

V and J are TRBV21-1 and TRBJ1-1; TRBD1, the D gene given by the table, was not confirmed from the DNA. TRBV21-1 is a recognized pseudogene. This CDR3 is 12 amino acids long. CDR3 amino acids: CAGTGIGTEAFF. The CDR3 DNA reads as TGTGCCGGCACAGGGATTGGGACTGAAGCTTTCTTT.

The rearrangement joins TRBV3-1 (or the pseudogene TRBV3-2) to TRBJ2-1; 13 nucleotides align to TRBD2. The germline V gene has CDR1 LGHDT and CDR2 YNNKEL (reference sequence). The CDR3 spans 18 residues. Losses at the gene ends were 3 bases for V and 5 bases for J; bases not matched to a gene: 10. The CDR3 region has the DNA TGTGCCAGCAGCCAGGCCGGGACTAGCGGGGCGACTAACAATGAGCAGTTCTTC. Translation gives CASSQAGTSGATNNEQFF.

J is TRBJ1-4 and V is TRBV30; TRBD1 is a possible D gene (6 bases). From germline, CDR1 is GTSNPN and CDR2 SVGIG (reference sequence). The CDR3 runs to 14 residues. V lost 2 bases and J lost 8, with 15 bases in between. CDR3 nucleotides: TGTGCCTGGAGTCGCACCGGGGGGGCGGAAAAACTGTTTTTT. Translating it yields CAWSRTGGAEKLFF.

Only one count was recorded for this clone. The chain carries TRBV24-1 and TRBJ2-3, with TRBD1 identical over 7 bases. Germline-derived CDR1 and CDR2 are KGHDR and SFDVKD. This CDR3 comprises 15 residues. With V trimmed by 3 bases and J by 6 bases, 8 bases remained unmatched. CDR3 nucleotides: TGTGCCACCAGTGATCCGACGACAGGGCTGGATACGCAGTATTTT. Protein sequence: CATSDPTTGLDTQYF.

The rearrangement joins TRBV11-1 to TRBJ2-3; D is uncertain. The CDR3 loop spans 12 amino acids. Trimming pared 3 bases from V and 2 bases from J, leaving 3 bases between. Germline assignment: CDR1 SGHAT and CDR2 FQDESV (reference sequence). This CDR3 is CASSFNTDTQYF. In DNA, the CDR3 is TGTGCCAGCAGCTTTAACACAGATACGCAGTATTTT.

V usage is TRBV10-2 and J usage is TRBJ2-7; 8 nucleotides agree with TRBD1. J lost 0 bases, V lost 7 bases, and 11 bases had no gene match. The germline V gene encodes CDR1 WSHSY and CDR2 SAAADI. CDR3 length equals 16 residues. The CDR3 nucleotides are TGCGCCAGCAAAAAATACCGGGACAGGACCTCCTACGAGCAGTACGTC. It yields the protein CASKKYRDRTSYEQYV.

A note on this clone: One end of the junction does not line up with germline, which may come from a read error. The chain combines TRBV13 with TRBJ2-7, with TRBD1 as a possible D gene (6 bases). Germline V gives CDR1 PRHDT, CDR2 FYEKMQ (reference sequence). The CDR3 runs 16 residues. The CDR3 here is CASRLGRGSKLSEQYF. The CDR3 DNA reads TGTGCCAGCAGGTTAGGCAGGGGCAGCAAGCTTTCTGAGCAGTACTTC.